These T cell receptor beta chains were read from a single sample in a study of T-cell memory formation after mild COVID-19. One entry per CDR3 protein, called by TCRdb with MiXCR from the 5' RACE reads. The table has 180,000 or so distinct CDR3 sequences, around a tenth seen once. The sample taken for sequencing was PBMCs or a T cell subset sorted from them (not recorded which). The source is a man aged 18 to 29 who had mild COVID-19 (a few samples of this study predate the infection). Cell type and time point are not known. Each CDR3 is given with its conserved first and last residue. The D gene is left open where the match is weak. Some rows have no size entry. The others give once, few or many, or a class for an expanded clone.

>.|TRBD2|TRBV6-2/TRBV6-3|TRBJ2-7
CASRSSGATYEQYF
TGTGCCAGCAGATCTAGCGGGGCAACCTACGAGCAGTACTTC
>few|.|TRBV6-2/TRBV6-3|TRBJ1-4
CASSQAEKLFF
TGTGCCAGCAGCCAAGCAGAAAAACTGTTTTTT
>.|TRBD1|TRBV5-6|TRBJ2-2
CASSEAGTETGELFF
TGTGCCAGCAGCGAAGCCGGGACAGAAACCGGGGAGCTGTTTTTT
>.|.|TRBV6-1|TRBJ2-5
CASSEMRVGGETQYF
TGTGCCAGCAGTGAAATGAGGGTAGGGGGAGAGACCCAGTACTTC
>.|.|TRBV7-2|TRBJ1-2
CASSLIEWGYGYTF
TGTGCCAGCAGCTTAATTGAGTGGGGCTATGGCTACACCTTC
>.|TRBD1|TRBV9|TRBJ1-2
CASSATGHYGYTF
TGTGCCAGCAGCGCGACAGGGCACTATGGCTACACCTTC
>few|.|TRBV7-2|TRBJ2-2
CASSLVGTMNTGELFF
TGTGCCAGCAGCTTAGTCGGGACAATGAACACCGGGGAGCTGTTTTTT
>many|TRBD2|TRBV5-4|TRBJ2-2
CASSLVGRGSNTGELFF
TGTGCCAGCAGCTTGGTGGGGCGGGGGTCGAACACCGGGGAGCTGTTTTTT
>few|.|TRBV12-3/TRBV12-4|TRBJ2-5
CASSLDGSRGGKTQYF
TGTGCCAGCAGTTTAGATGGTTCGAGGGGCGGGAAGACCCAGTACTTC
>few|.|TRBV20-1|TRBJ2-3
CSARALRVLRKESTDTQYF
TGCAGTGCTAGAGCCCTCCGGGTTTTGCGGAAAGAATCCACAGATACGCAGTATTTT
>.|.|TRBV6-6|TRBJ1-2
CASSYAFDGYTF
TGTGCCAGCAGTTACGCTTTCGATGGCTACACCTTC
>.|.|TRBV5-1|TRBJ2-2
CASGEDRNTGELFF
TGCGCCAGCGGCGAGGACAGGAACACCGGGGAGCTGTTTTTT
>.|.|TRBV10-3|TRBJ1-6
CAISLQQNNSPLHF
TGTGCCATCAGTCTACAGCAGAATAATTCACCCCTCCACTTT
>.|.|TRBV19|TRBJ1-6
CASQSRKSDNSPLHF
TGTGCCAGTCAAAGCAGGAAATCCGATAATTCACCCCTCCACTTT
>.|.|TRBV25-1|TRBJ2-5
CASSDPGRLGETQYF
TGTGCCAGCAGTGATCCAGGGCGATTGGGGGAGACCCAGTACTTC
>few|.|TRBV9|TRBJ1-1
CASSGGSGRAEAFF
TGTGCCAGCAGCGGAGGATCGGGGAGGGCTGAAGCTTTCTTT
>.|.|TRBV7-2|TRBJ2-4
CASSLGVGGVAKNIQYF
TGTGCCAGCAGCTTAGGGGTAGGGGGAGTAGCCAAAAACATTCAGTACTTC
>many|TRBD1|TRBV29-1|TRBJ2-1
CSAGGQGTDEQFF
TGCAGCGCGGGGGGACAGGGGACCGATGAGCAGTTCTTC
>few|TRBD1|TRBV4-3|TRBJ1-2
CASSHTGGVYGYTF
TGCGCCAGCAGCCATACAGGGGGCGTCTATGGCTACACCTTC
>.|TRBD2|TRBV24-1|TRBJ2-3
CATSESGGGTDTQYF
TGTGCCACCAGTGAAAGCGGGGGAGGAACAGATACGCAGTATTTT
>.|.|TRBV28|TRBJ1-1
CASSLSGERAFF
TGTGCCAGCAGTTTATCCGGCGAGAGGGCTTTCTTT
>.|.|TRBV18|TRBJ1-4
CASSPPSTRSNEKLFF
TGTGCCAGCTCACCACCGTCGACAAGGAGCAATGAAAAACTGTTTTTT
>.|.|TRBV7-6|TRBJ2-1
CASSPRGASSYNEQFF
TGTGCCAGCAGCCCCCGAGGGGCCAGCTCCTACAATGAGCAGTTCTTC
>.|TRBD2|TRBV7-2|TRBJ2-3
CASSYTSGGRTDTQYF
TGTGCCAGCAGCTATACTAGCGGGGGGCGCACAGATACGCAGTATTTT
>few|.|TRBV6-2/TRBV6-3|TRBJ1-2
CASSSPGTGVYGYTF
TGTGCCAGCAGTTCCCCCGGGACGGGCGTCTATGGCTACACCTTC
>few|TRBD2|TRBV28|TRBJ2-3
CASSQYAGGTQYF
TGTGCCAGCAGTCAGTACGCGGGAGGCACGCAGTATTTT
>.|.|TRBV20-1|TRBJ1-1
CSAKPGSNTEAFF
TGCAGTGCTAAGCCAGGGTCGAACACTGAAGCTTTCTTT
>.|.|TRBV4-1|TRBJ2-3
CASSDSRQPDTQYF
TGCGCCAGCAGTGATAGCCGACAACCAGATACGCAGTATTTT
>once|.|TRBV5-5|TRBJ1-4
CASSLPSGEKLFF
TGTGCCAGCAGCTTACCCTCGGGGGAAAAACTGTTTTTT
>few|TRBD1|TRBV6-5|TRBJ2-2
CASSYSFVGTANTGELFF
TGTGCCAGCAGTTACTCTTTCGTTGGGACAGCGAACACCGGGGAGCTGTTTTTT
>few|.|TRBV20-1|TRBJ1-6
CSARDQGLGNSPLHF
TGCAGTGCTAGAGATCAGGGTTTAGGCAATTCACCCCTCCACTTT
>few|.|TRBV7-2|TRBJ2-5
CASSLDTGMETQYF
TGTGCCAGCAGCTTAGACACGGGGATGGAGACCCAGTACTTC
>.|.|TRBV7-9|TRBJ2-5
CASSSGVQQQETQYF
TGTGCCAGCAGCTCAGGAGTGCAACAGCAAGAGACCCAGTACTTC
>many|TRBD1|TRBV2|TRBJ1-4
CASKLDRDEKLFF
TGTGCCAGCAAGCTCGACAGGGATGAAAAACTGTTTTTT
>few|.|TRBV7-2|TRBJ1-4
CASSAQGLGEKLFF
TGTGCCAGCAGCGCCCAGGGGCTCGGAGAAAAACTGTTTTTT
>.|TRBD2|TRBV20-1|TRBJ2-7
CSAISPRGGQNYEQYF
TGCAGTGCTATCTCTCCACGGGGGGGGCAAAACTACGAGCAGTACTTC
>few|TRBD2|TRBV7-7|TRBJ2-3
CASSPGLAGATDTQYF
TGTGCTAGCAGCCCCGGACTAGCGGGGGCCACAGATACGCAGTATTTT
>.|TRBD1|TRBV3-1|TRBJ1-6
CASSQTGTDSPLHF
TGTGCCAGCAGCCAGACAGGGACGGATTCACCCCTCCACTTT
>few|.|TRBV3-1|TRBJ1-2
CASSQAGLNYGYTF
TGTGCCAGCAGCCAAGCGGGACTCAACTATGGCTACACCTTC
>few|.|TRBV15|TRBJ2-2
CATSAPDTGELFF
TGTGCCACCAGCGCTCCAGACACCGGGGAGCTGTTTTTT
>many|.|TRBV7-9|TRBJ1-1
CASSLGDPVMNTEAFF
TGTGCCAGCAGCTTAGGTGATCCAGTTATGAACACTGAAGCTTTCTTT
>few|.|TRBV18|TRBJ1-1
CASSPAPSNTEAFF
TGTGCCAGCTCACCCGCTCCCTCGAACACTGAAGCTTTCTTT
>.|TRBD1|TRBV20-1|TRBJ1-2
CSAPDRAYGYTF
TGCAGTGCACCTGACAGGGCCTATGGCTACACCTTC
>.|TRBD1|TRBV11-2|TRBJ2-2
CASSPTGVAAGELFF
TGTGCCAGCAGCCCTACAGGGGTAGCCGCCGGGGAGCTGTTTTTT
>few|.|TRBV18|TRBJ2-4
CASSPPGALAKNIQYF
TGTGCCAGCTCACCACCCGGGGCCCTAGCCAAAAACATTCAGTACTTC
>.|TRBD2|TRBV20-1|TRBJ2-2
CSAVLAGGGTGELFF
TGCAGTGCTGTACTAGCGGGGGGTGGCACCGGGGAGCTGTTTTTT
>.|.|TRBV6-6|TRBJ2-2
CASRDVTGELFF
TGTGCCAGCAGGGACGTAACCGGGGAGCTGTTTTTT